Listed below are T cell receptor beta chains from one sample, sequenced in a study of shared clonotypes between healthy human individuals. Repertoires were generated with immunoSEQ multiplex PCR, while TCRdb's copy carries only in-frame clones and drops some. The top ten clones hold 0.1% to 0.15% of a sample with millions of clones, 85% to 95% of them seen once. The sequencing sample was made of naive CD4+ T cells sorted from blood. The receptor source for this set is a man between 18 and 35 years old in good health. CDR3s include the opening cysteine and the closing phenylalanine or tryptophan. The D gene is left open where the match is weak. Some rows have no size entry. The others give once, few or many, or a class for an expanded clone.

V gene,D gene,J gene,clone size,CDR3 DNA,CDR3 protein
TRBV14,-,TRBJ2-3,-,TGTGCCAGCAGCCAAGATCAAGGACTCCCCACAGATACGCAGTATTTT,CASSQDQGLPTDTQYF
TRBV18,-,TRBJ1-4,once,TGTGCCAGCTCAGAGGGGCGGCCAGAAAAACTGTTTTTT,CASSEGRPEKLFF
TRBV4-1,TRBD2,TRBJ2-1,-,TGCGCCAGCAGCCCGCGGGGGAGCGGTGCCTACAATGAGCAGTTCTTC,CASSPRGSGAYNEQFF
TRBV9,TRBD1,TRBJ1-4,-,TGTGCCAGCAGCGTAGCGTTAGCAGGGGGCAATGAAAAACTGTTTTTT,CASSVALAGGNEKLFF
TRBV7-6,TRBD2,TRBJ2-5,-,TGTGCCAGCAGCTTAGAAACAGCGGGAGGGCCGGAGACCCAGTACTTC,CASSLETAGGPETQYF
TRBV4-1,TRBD1,TRBJ2-7,once,TGCGCCAGCAGCCAAGGGGACAGGGTCTCCTACGAGCAGTACTTC,CASSQGDRVSYEQYF
TRBV2,TRBD1,TRBJ2-2,-,TGTGCCAGCAGGGCACAGGGGGGAGGCGGGGAGCTGTTTTTT,CASRAQGGGGELFF
TRBV19,-,TRBJ2-4,-,TGTGCCAGTAGTATTCTTACCCCGGGCATTCAGTACTTC,CASSILTPGIQYF
TRBV6-6,-,TRBJ2-7,few,TGTGCCAGCAACCCCCCGGGCTCTATCCATGAGCAGTACTTC,CASNPPGSIHEQYF
TRBV19,TRBD2,TRBJ2-3,-,TGTGCCACCAACCCGGGACTAGACACAGATACGCAGTATTTT,CATNPGLDTDTQYF
TRBV27,-,TRBJ1-5,-,TGTGCCAGCAGTCCAACAGGTCTGGGGACCCGCAATCAGCCCCAGCATTTT,CASSPTGLGTRNQPQHF
TRBV4-1,TRBD2,TRBJ2-7,-,TGCGCCAGCAGCCAAGATCCTCCGGGGACTAGCGTACACTACGAGCAGTACTTC,CASSQDPPGTSVHYEQYF
TRBV2,-,TRBJ2-2,-,TGTGCCAGCAGTGATGGAGGGCACGGGGAGCTGTTTTTT,CASSDGGHGELFF
TRBV6-1,-,TRBJ1-1,once,TGTGCCAGCACCTCGGGAGGGAGGTTGAACACTGAAGCTTTCTTT,CASTSGGRLNTEAFF
TRBV7-9,-,TRBJ1-1,-,TGTGCCAGCAGCTATACACAGGGACCTCCTTTCTTT,CASSYTQGPPFF
TRBV9,TRBD1,TRBJ2-7,once,TGTGCCAGCAGCGTAGGACAGGGAGTTGGTTACGAGCAGTACTTC,CASSVGQGVGYEQYF
TRBV7-9,TRBD1,TRBJ2-3,-,TGTGCCAGCAGCTTCGACAGGGGGCTTGGAGATACGCAGTATTTT,CASSFDRGLGDTQYF